This T cell receptor (beta chain) was observed in a study of blood T cell repertoires in COVID-19. At the level of the study: The United States, Italy and Spain were the sources of the acute and convalescent COVID-19 samples. T cells, B-cell-depleted T cells, or PBMCs supplied cDNA or gDNA.

The CDR3 has 12 amino acids. Trimming shortened V by 0 bases and J by 4 bases, and 4 bases separated the two germline ends. Germline CDR1 and CDR2: MNHNY and SVGAGI (reference sequence). In the original analysis: By means of reference gene primer amplification, nucleated cell counts were estimated. Libraries were prepared by immunoSEQ multiplex PCR; TCRdb keeps only in-frame clonotypes and omits some of them. The V and J calls and clone size are taken from that table; D and trimming were inferred from the DNA. The table shows about 100,000 clones, with about 90% occurring only once. The sequenced sample was peripheral blood. The rearrangement joins TRBV6-6 to TRBJ2-7; no definite D call. The receptor was isolated from a human donor with active COVID-19. The donor label of this sample is uncertain. The CDR3 nucleotides read TGTGCCAGCAGTTACTCCCTGTACGAGCAGTACTTC. It encodes CASSYSLYEQYF.